This TCR beta chain was obtained from a study of T cell responses to AZD1222 COVID-19 vaccine. Study summary: Second-dose timings of about 4 or about 12 weeks were pooled. Whole-study findings and limits: Recipients of AZD1222 seropositive at baseline numbered only 5 or 6. Once two AZD1222 doses were given, Spike-specific TCR breadth and depth went up. Clonal diversity was possibly underestimated, and the donors were mostly white British, with more females.

The germline V and J ends were trimmed by 0 bases and 5 bases, with 21 bases remaining between them. The CDR3 is 18 residues long. Germline assignment: CDR1 SGHRS and CDR2 YFSETQ. Sequenced by immunoSEQ multiplex PCR; TCRdb stores in-frame clones only, minus some. Seen here are some 140,000 clones, 70% to 90% observed once, and the top ten hold about 2%. As regards this clone: Its antigen is currently unknown.

Sequenced material: peripheral blood, taken on day 0 of AZD1222 vaccination. The TCR comes from an adult in good health. The chain recombines TRBV5-1 with TRBJ2-1; D possibly uses TRBD1 or TRBD2 (5 bases each). This CDR3 is CASSLGGRGTNMNNEQFF. In DNA form, the CDR3 reads TGCGCCAGCAGCTTGGGCGGACGAGGGACCAACATGAACAATGAGCAGTTCTTC. Full variable domain (rest looked up from reference TRBV5-1 and TRBJ2-1): KAGVTQTPRYLIKTRGQQVTLSCSPISGHRSVSWYQQTPGQGLQFLFEYFSETQRNKGNFPGRFSGRQFSNSRSEMNVSTLELGDSALYLCASSLGGRGTNMNNEQFFGPGTRLTVL.